Following are 9 T cell receptor beta chains from one sample sequenced in a study of T-cell reconstitution after alpha-beta-depleted transplantation in children. For TCRbeta, the library was prepared with unique molecular identifiers. TCRdb analysed the PCR reads with MiXCR anew, one entry per CDR3 protein. The sample contains under 450,000 distinct CDR3 sequences, around 15% of which appear only once. The sequencing here drew on PBMCs, mostly from graft donor cells, taken 360 days after TCRalphabeta/CD19-depleted stem cell transplant. These receptors all stem from a boy in the first two years of life who had a stem cell transplant for Wiskott-Aldrich syndrome, so the T cells may come from the graft donor.

This chain connects TRBV5-1 to TRBJ2-3; D is undetermined. There are 17 residues in the CDR3. CDR1 is SGHRS, CDR2 YFSETQ, per germline. Between the trimmed V and J ends, which lost 0 bases and 2 bases, there was a span of 16 bases. The CDR3 DNA reads as TGCGCCAGCAGCTTGGCAGCAGGCTTGTATGCCACAGATACGCAGTATTTT. Translated: CASSLAAGLYATDTQYF. Looking up the rest from reference TRBV5-1 and TRBJ2-3 gives the full variable domain: KAGVTQTPRYLIKTRGQQVTLSCSPISGHRSVSWYQQTPGQGLQFLFEYFSETQRNKGNFPGRFSGRQFSNSRSEMNVSTLELGDSALYLCASSLAAGLYATDTQYFGPGTRLTVL.

This clonotype was detected a few times. The rearrangement joins TRBV10-3 to TRBJ2-7, with D perhaps given as TRBD1 or TRBD2 (5 bases each). Trimming took 5 bases from V and 3 from J, leaving 11 bases between them. This CDR3 spans 13 amino acids. Germline CDR1 reads ENHRY; CDR2 reads SYGVKD. The CDR3 DNA reads as TGTGCCATCAGTAGGGACCACAACTACGAGCAGTACTTC. Protein product: CAISRDHNYEQYF.

V usage is TRBV5-5 and J usage is TRBJ2-1; no reliable D call. The CDR3 is made up of 15 amino acids. The germline gives CDR1 SGHKS, CDR2 YYEKEE (reference sequence). Between the trimmed V and J ends, which lost 2 bases and 7 bases, there was a span of 16 bases. In DNA form, the CDR3 reads TGTGCCAGCAGCTTCCTTGGCGGAGTTGGGAATGAGCAGTTCTTC. This translates into CASSFLGGVGNEQFF.

This clonotype turned up a few times. The chain couples TRBV9 to TRBJ2-7; 10 nucleotides line up with TRBD1. V shed 2 bases, J shed 6 bases, and the junction held 17 bases outside the gene matches. Germline V gene lookup returns CDR1 SGDLS and CDR2 YYNGEE. The CDR3 contains 18 residues. DNA of the CDR3: TGTGCCAGCAGCGTTAGCCCGGGACAGGGGCTTACCTCGGGCGAGCAGTACTTC. It yields the protein CASSVSPGQGLTSGEQYF.

This chain links TRBV5-1 with TRBJ2-7, with a possible D match to TRBD1 (6 bases). Trimming left V 1 base short and J 2 bases short, with 10 bases between. The CDR3 covers 14 residues. Germline V gives CDR1 SGHRS, CDR2 YFSETQ. CDR3 sequence: CASSLKGVTYEQYF. CDR3 in DNA: TGCGCCAGCAGCTTGAAGGGGGTCACCTACGAGCAGTACTTC.

This sequence joins TRBV7-2 and TRBJ2-5, with 11 nucleotides matching TRBD2. Germline assignment: CDR1 SGHTA and CDR2 FQGNSA. The CDR3 has 16 residues. V dropped 0 bases and J dropped 5; count of bases not matched to a gene: 5. Here the CDR3 DNA reads TGTGCCAGCAGCTTAGCGGGTAGCGGGGGGGCCGAGACCCAGTACTTC. Its translation: CASSLAGSGGAETQYF.

This clonotype was observed a handful of times. This rearrangement joins TRBV21-1 to TRBJ2-7. TRBV21-1 is listed as a pseudogene. This CDR3 has 12 residues. The CDR3 reads CASSKDPIEQYF. Here the CDR3 DNA reads TGTGCCAGCAGCAAAGACCCCATCGAGCAGTACTTC.

The chain joins TRBV15 to TRBJ2-3; 7 bases fit TRBD2. Trimming removed 0 bases from V and 12 bases from J; junction bases left unmatched: 6. The CDR3 runs to 13 residues. CDR1 is LNHNV, CDR2 YYDKDF, per germline (reference sequence). CDR3 nucleotide sequence: TGTGCCACCAGCAGAGATTTGGCGGGAGACCAGTATTTT. This sequence encodes CATSRDLAGDQYF.

This clonotype was seen a few times. The CDR3 loop reads CASSLSGWYTDTQYF. The CDR3 region has the DNA TGTGCCAGCAGCTTAAGCGGGTGGTACACAGATACGCAGTATTTT. The chain recombines TRBV7-8 with TRBJ2-3, with a weak D call TRBD2 (6 bases). V dropped 2 bases and J dropped 2 bases, with 11 bases sitting between them. CDR1 is SGHVS, CDR2 FQNEAQ, per germline. CDR3 length: 15 residues.